This TCR beta chain derives from a study of regulatory T cells in long-lasting Graves disease. Study conclusions and caveats: Persistent Graves' disease cases displayed lower TCR diversity than newly diagnosed ones.

The CDR3 loop spans 14 amino acids. Trimming removed 0 bases at V and 2 bases at J, with 8 bases between. The germline V gene encodes CDR1 SQVTM and CDR2 ANQGSEA. Investigators prepared the TCR beta libraries by applying iRepertoire HTBI primers and Arm-PCR of CDR3 regions. MiXCR, run by TCRdb on the multiplex PCR reads, gives a single entry per CDR3 protein. The sample lists hundreds of thousands of distinct CDR3 sequences, approximately 13% occurring once. This clonotype showed up many times. Its antigen is not known. Time point defined: newly diagnosed GD, antithyroid drugs for less than 3 months. The TCR library used RNA extracted from PBMCs. These data were also filed under a second study, of T cells in Graves' hyperthyroidism and ophthalmopathy. From that second work: TCR CDR3 regions were first amplified by RT-PCR with HTBI primers.

The chain uses TRBV29-1 and TRBJ1-3, with D unresolved. This sequence was found in a man aged 25 to 40 with Graves disease. This specimen was peripheral blood mononuclear cells (PBMCs), taken at new diagnosis, from a patient treated with antithyroid drugs. Here the CDR3 DNA reads TGCAGCGTTGAAGATCGGGGAGCTGGAAACACCATATATTTT. It codes for CSVEDRGAGNTIYF.